A single sample gave rise to the 7 T cell receptor beta chains below, sequenced in a study of graft-versus-host responses after intestinal transplantation. The protocol was immunoSEQ multiplex PCR, while the TCRdb copy is restricted to in-frame clones and leaves out a portion. The sample includes 55,000 to 70,000 clones, around 91% of them seen just once. Sequenced material: PBMCs, taken approximately 120 days after intestinal transplantation. Receptors originate from a human patient who received an intestinal transplant, so some T cells may come from the graft donor.

This clone was seen only once. The sample contains more than one DNA sequence encoding this CDR3. The J gene is TRBJ2-7, the V gene TRBV2, with TRBD2 matching 11 bases. The V gene's germline CDR1 is SNHLY and CDR2 FYNNEI. The V and J ends lost 7 bases and 0 bases, in that order; junction bases with no gene match: 5. This CDR3 is 15 amino acids long. This CDR3 reads CASNLAGGSSYEQYF. DNA for the CDR3: TGTGCCAGCAACTTAGCGGGAGGGAGCTCCTACGAGCAGTACTTC.

The CDR3 nucleotides are TGTGCCAGCAGCTCCCGGGACAGCGGACACACAGATACGCAGTATTTT. This codes for CASSSRDSGHTDTQYF. The genes are TRBV5-4 and TRBJ2-3; 7 positions match TRBD1. V was pared by 3 bases and J by 2 bases, with 9 bases of the junction left unmatched. Germline V gives CDR1 SGHNT, CDR2 YYREEE (reference sequence). This CDR3 has 16 residues.

The table lists this clone with a count of one. The chain recombines TRBV14 with TRBJ2-3; D is unclear. Per the germline V gene, CDR1 is SGHDN and CDR2 is FVKESK. Trimming shortened V by 8 bases and J by 6 bases, and 12 bases separated the two germline ends. The CDR3 has 12 amino acids. The CDR3 DNA reads as TGTGCCAGCTCCCGATCCAAGGATACGCAGTATTTT. It is translated as CASSRSKDTQYF.

The chain combines TRBV6-5 with TRBJ2-7; possible D gene TRBD2, 5 bases. Germline CDR1 reads MNHEY; CDR2 reads SVGAGI. The V gene lost 2 bases and the J gene lost 0 bases, with 11 bases spanning the gap. The CDR3 contains 15 residues. As DNA, the CDR3 is TGTGCCAGCAGTTACCTCGGACTGGGCTCCTACGAGCAGTACTTC. Its protein product is CASSYLGLGSYEQYF.

This clone has only one observation. The V gene is TRBV5-4, the J gene TRBJ1-4, with a weak D call TRBD1 (6 bases). The CDR3 sequence is 14 residues long. Germline assignment: CDR1 SGHNT and CDR2 YYREEE (reference sequence). The V and J ends lost 0 bases and 6 bases respectively, with 9 bases between them. CDR3 nucleotide sequence: TGTGCCAGCAGCTTGGGAGGGGGGGATGAAAAACTGTTTTTT. It encodes CASSLGGGDEKLFF.

V usage is TRBV4-1 and J usage is TRBJ2-5, with 10 bases aligning to TRBD2. This CDR3 is 16 amino acids long. Germline V gives CDR1 MGHRA, CDR2 YSYEKL. J gave up 5 bases and V 6 bases, and 12 bases lay outside the gene matches. CDR3 nucleotide sequence: TGCGCCAGCAGTCTCCTAAGCGGGGGGGCCGGGGAGACCCAGTACTTC. Translated, it gives CASSLLSGGAGETQYF.

The chain links TRBV19 to TRBJ2-7, with 10 bases that match TRBD1. J lost 3 bases, V lost 3 bases, and 2 bases had no gene match. Germline lookup yields CDR1 LNHDA and CDR2 SQIVND (reference sequence). The CDR3 spans 14 residues. CDR3 sequence (DNA): TGTGCCAGTAGTATCCGGGACAGGGGCTACGAGCAGTACTTC. Encoded protein: CASSIRDRGYEQYF.